The entry that follows covers one T cell receptor (beta chain) sequence. This entry belongs to a study of response to subunit inactivated influenza vaccine. TCRdb called the RT-PCR reads again in MiXCR, with one record for every CDR3 protein. The sample yields roughly 500,000 distinct CDR3 sequences, about 25% seen once. This CDR3 comprises 14 residues. From germline, CDR1 is SGHTA and CDR2 FQGNSA. Trimming pared 5 bases from V and 0 bases from J, leaving 8 bases between. The receptor's source is a man over 45 who received an inactivated influenza vaccine. The genes are TRBV7-2 and TRBJ2-4; tentatively, D is TRBD1 (5 bases). The sequencing used CD4+ T cells sorted from PBMCs, collected around 5 days after vaccination. CDR3 coding DNA: TGTGCCAGCAGCCAGGGCTCAGCCAAAAACATTCAGTACTTC. Translation gives CASSQGSAKNIQYF.